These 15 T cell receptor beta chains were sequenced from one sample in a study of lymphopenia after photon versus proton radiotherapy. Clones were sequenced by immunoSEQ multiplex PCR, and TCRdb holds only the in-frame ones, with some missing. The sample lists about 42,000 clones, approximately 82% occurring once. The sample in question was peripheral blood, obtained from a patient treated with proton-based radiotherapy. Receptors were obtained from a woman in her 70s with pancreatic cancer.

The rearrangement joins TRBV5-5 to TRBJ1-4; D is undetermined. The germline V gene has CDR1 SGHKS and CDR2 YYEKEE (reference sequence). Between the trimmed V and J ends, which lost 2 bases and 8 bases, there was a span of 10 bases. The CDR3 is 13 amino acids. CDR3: CASSFMSLEKLFF. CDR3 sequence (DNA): TGTGCCAGCAGCTTCATGTCTCTCGAAAAACTGTTTTTT.

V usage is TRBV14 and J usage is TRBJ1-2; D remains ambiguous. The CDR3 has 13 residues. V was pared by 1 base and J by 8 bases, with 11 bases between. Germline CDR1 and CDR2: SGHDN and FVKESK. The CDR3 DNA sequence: TGTGCCAGCAGCCAAGTCGGTGGGTACGGCTACACCTTC. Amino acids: CASSQVGGYGYTF.

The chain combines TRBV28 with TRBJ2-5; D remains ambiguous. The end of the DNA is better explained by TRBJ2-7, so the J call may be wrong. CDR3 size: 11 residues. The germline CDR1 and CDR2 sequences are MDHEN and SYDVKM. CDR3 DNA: TGTGCCAGCAGTTTTCAACACGAGCAGTACTTC. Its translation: CASSFQHEQYF.

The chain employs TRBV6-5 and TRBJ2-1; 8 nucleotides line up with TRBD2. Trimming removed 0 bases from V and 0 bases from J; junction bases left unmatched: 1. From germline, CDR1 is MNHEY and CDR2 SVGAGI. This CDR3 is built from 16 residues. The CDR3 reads CASSYSSGISYNEQFF. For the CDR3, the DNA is TGTGCCAGCAGTTACTCTAGCGGGATCTCCTACAATGAGCAGTTCTTC.

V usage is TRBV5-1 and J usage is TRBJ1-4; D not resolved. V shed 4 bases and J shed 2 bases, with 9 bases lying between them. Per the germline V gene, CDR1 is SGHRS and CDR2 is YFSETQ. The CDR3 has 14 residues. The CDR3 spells CASSPDSTNEKLFF. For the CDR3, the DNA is TGCGCCAGCAGCCCCGATAGCACTAATGAAAAACTGTTTTTT.

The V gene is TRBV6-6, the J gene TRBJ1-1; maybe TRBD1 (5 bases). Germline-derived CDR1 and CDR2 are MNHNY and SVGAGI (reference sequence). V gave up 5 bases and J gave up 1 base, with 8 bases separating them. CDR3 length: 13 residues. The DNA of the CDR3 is TGTGCCAGCAGTGACGGACAGAACACTGAAGCTTTCTTT. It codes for CASSDGQNTEAFF.

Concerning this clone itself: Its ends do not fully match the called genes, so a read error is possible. CDR3 DNA: TGTGCTAGCAGCTTAGATAGCGGGAGGGCACAAGAGACCCAGTACTTC. Its protein is CASSLDSGRAQETQYF. The chain has TRBV7-7 and TRBJ2-5; 11 bases are a match to TRBD2. Germline V lookup: CDR1 SSHAT, CDR2 FNYEAQ (reference sequence). The CDR3 has 16 residues.

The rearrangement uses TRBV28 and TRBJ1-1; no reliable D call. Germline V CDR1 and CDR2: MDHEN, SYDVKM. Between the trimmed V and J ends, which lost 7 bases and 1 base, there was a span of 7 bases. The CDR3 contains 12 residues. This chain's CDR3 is CASTHQNTEAFF. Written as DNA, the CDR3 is TGTGCCAGCACCCACCAGAACACTGAAGCTTTCTTT. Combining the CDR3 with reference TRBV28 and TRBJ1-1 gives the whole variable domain DVKVTQSSRYLVKRTGEKVFLECVQDMDHENMFWYRQDPGLGLRLIYFSYDVKMKEKGDIPEGYSVSREKKERFSLILESASTNQTSMYLCASTHQNTEAFFGQGTRLTVV.

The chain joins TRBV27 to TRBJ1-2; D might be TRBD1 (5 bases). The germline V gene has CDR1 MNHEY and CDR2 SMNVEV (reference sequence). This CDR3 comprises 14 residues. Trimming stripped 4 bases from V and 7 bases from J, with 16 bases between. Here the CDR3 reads CASSSTDKRGGYTF. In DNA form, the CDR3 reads TGTGCCAGCAGTTCAACGGACAAAAGGGGTGGCTACACCTTC.

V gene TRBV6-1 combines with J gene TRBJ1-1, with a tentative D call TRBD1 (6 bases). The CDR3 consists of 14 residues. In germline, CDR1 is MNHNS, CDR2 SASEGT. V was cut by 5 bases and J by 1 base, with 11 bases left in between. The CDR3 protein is CASSQRGQNTEAFF. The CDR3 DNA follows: TGTGCCAGCAGTCAACGGGGACAGAACACTGAAGCTTTCTTT.

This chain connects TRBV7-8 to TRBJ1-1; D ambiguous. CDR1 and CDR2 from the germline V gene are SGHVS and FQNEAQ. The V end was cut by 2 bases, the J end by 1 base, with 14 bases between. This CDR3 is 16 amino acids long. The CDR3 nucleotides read TGTGCCAGCAGCTTATTTCACCTTATGGCGAACACTGAAGCTTTCTTT. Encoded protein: CASSLFHLMANTEAFF. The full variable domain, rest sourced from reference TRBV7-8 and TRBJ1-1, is GAGVSQSPRYKVAKRGQDVALRCDPISGHVSLFWYQQALGQGPEFLTYFQNEAQLDKSGLPSDRFFAERPEGSVSTLKIQRTQQEDSAVYLCASSLFHLMANTEAFFGQGTRLTVV.

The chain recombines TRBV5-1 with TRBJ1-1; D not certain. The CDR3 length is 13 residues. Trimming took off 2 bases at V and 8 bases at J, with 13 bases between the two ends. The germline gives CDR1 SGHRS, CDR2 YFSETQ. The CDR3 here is CASSLGGYEEAFF. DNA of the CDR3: TGCGCCAGCAGCTTAGGTGGGTACGAGGAAGCTTTCTTT.

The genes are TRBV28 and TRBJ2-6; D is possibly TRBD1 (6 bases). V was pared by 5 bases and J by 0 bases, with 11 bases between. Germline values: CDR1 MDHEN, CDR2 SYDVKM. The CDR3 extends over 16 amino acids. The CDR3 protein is CASSPSDSSGANVLTF. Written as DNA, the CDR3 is TGTGCCAGCAGTCCGTCGGACAGCTCTGGGGCCAACGTCCTGACTTTC.

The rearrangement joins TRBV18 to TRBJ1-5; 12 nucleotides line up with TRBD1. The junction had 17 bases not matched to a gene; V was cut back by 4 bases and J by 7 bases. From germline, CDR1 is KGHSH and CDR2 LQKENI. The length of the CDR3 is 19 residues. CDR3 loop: CASSLKGMGTGGSGQPQHF. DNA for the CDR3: TGTGCCAGCTCACTGAAAGGGATGGGGACAGGGGGCTCTGGGCAGCCCCAGCATTTT. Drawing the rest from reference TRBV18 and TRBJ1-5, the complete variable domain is NAGVMQNPRHLVRRRGQEARLRCSPMKGHSHVYWYRQLPEEGLKFMVYLQKENIIDESGMPKERFSAEFPKEGPSILRIQQVVRGDSAAYFCASSLKGMGTGGSGQPQHFGDGTRLSIL.

The CDR3 coding sequence is TGTGCCATCAGTGAGGCGGTAGATACGCAGTATTTT. Protein product: CAISEAVDTQYF. The J gene is TRBJ2-3, the V gene TRBV10-3, with unresolved D. Germline-derived CDR1 and CDR2 are ENHRY and SYGVKD. The CDR3 runs to 12 residues. The V end lost 2 bases, the J end lost 5 bases, and 5 bases lay between the germline ends.